The 28 T cell receptor beta chains given below trace back to one sample, sequenced in a study of blood T cell repertoires in COVID-19. The assay was immunoSEQ multiplex PCR, and TCRdb's table has in-frame clones only and misses some. The sample carries fewer than 250,000 clones, approximately 90% recorded once. Sequences were obtained from PBMCs or T cells enriched from blood (not recorded which). The origin of the receptors is a woman in her 30s with acute COVID-19.

J is TRBJ1-6 and V is TRBV4-1, with D uncertain. Trimming removed 0 bases from V and 8 bases from J, with 8 bases in between. The CDR3 length is 14 residues. Germline V gene data show CDR1 as MGHRA and CDR2 as YSYEKL. CDR3 in amino acids: CASSQDQEDSPLHF. The CDR3 coding sequence is TGCGCCAGCAGCCAAGATCAGGAAGATTCACCCCTCCACTTT.

J is TRBJ2-2 and V is TRBV29-1, with 12 bases that match TRBD2. The CDR3 is 16 amino acids. The ends lost 5 bases at V and 3 bases at J; junction bases unmatched: 7. Germline V CDR1 and CDR2: SQVTM, ANQGSEA. The CDR3 region has the DNA TGCAGCGTTCCGGCTAGCGGGGGGGGAGACACCGGGGAGCTGTTTTTT. This encodes CSVPASGGGDTGELFF.

The CDR3 loop is CASSFGTTYEQYF. CDR3 nucleotide sequence: TGTGCCAGCAGCTTCGGGACTACTTACGAGCAGTACTTC. The genes are TRBV11-3 and TRBJ2-7; 7 bases are shared with TRBD2. J gave up 4 bases and V 3 bases, and 3 bases lay outside the gene matches. There are 13 residues in the CDR3. Germline V gene sequence: CDR1 SGHNT, CDR2 YENEEA.

The gene calls are TRBV6-5 and TRBJ2-3; a weak D match, TRBD1 (5 bases). V dropped 6 bases and J dropped 1 base, with 8 bases sitting between them. CDR1 MNHEY and CDR2 SVGAGI come from the germline V gene. This CDR3 is 13 amino acids long. CDR3 DNA sequence: TGTGCCAGCAGAGTCAGGGGCACAGATACGCAGTATTTT. Translation gives CASRVRGTDTQYF.

V gene TRBV15 combines with J gene TRBJ1-1, with 8 bases identical to TRBD1. The germline CDR1 and CDR2 sequences are LNHNV and YYDKDF (reference sequence). Trimming at V came to 0 bases and at J to 0 bases, leaving 12 bases not matched to a gene. This CDR3 spans 19 amino acids. The CDR3 coding sequence is TGTGCCACCAGCAGAGATCGTAGAGGACAGGGTCTCCTGAACACTGAAGCTTTCTTT. Protein: CATSRDRRGQGLLNTEAFF.

The chain combines TRBV19 with TRBJ2-2; TRBD2 is a possible D gene (6 bases). Germline lookup yields CDR1 LNHDA and CDR2 SQIVND (reference sequence). With 3 bases removed from V and 2 bases from J, the gap between germline ends came to 16 bases. This CDR3 spans 17 amino acids. As DNA, the CDR3 is TGTGCCAGTAGTATTTCGCTTTCCGGGGGTAACACCGGGGAGCTGTTTTTT. Protein sequence: CASSISLSGGNTGELFF.

The genes are TRBV5-6 and TRBJ1-5; TRBD1 is a possible D gene (6 bases). The germline V and J ends were trimmed by 4 bases and 7 bases, with 15 bases remaining between them. Germline V gives CDR1 SGHDT, CDR2 YYEEEE. The CDR3 sequence is 14 residues long. The CDR3 DNA follows: TGTGCCAGCAGCCCACAGGGTAGTGGGCAGCCCCAGCATTTT. This codes for CASSPQGSGQPQHF.

This sequence joins TRBV4-1 and TRBJ2-3, with TRBD2 matching over 8 bases. After removal of 4 bases from V and 4 bases from J, the junction contained 7 bases not matched to a gene. Per the germline V gene, CDR1 is MGHRA and CDR2 is YSYEKL. The CDR3 is 15 amino acids. The CDR3 DNA reads as TGCGCCAGCAGCCCACTCGGGGGGGCATCAGATACGCAGTATTTT. Translating it yields CASSPLGGASDTQYF.

The V gene is TRBV12-3 or TRBV12-4, the J gene TRBJ2-5; D is possibly TRBD1 (6 bases). Deletions cut 5 bases from V and 4 bases from J, with 11 bases between. CDR3 length equals 13 residues. The CDR3 loop is CASSAGESETQYF. In nucleotides, the CDR3 is TGTGCCAGCAGTGCAGGGGAATCAGAGACCCAGTACTTC.

This chain links TRBV3-1 (or the pseudogene TRBV3-2) with TRBJ2-4, with D perhaps matching TRBD2 (6 bases). Germline V CDR1 and CDR2: LGHDT, YNNKEL (reference sequence). The CDR3 totals 16 residues. V gave up 1 base and J gave up 5 bases, with 15 bases separating them. CDR3 DNA sequence: TGTGCCAGCAGCCAAGGTGGGGCGGGGTCGCAAAACATTCAGTACTTC. Amino acid sequence: CASSQGGAGSQNIQYF.

The chain combines TRBV6-1 with TRBJ2-1; D is possibly TRBD1 (6 bases). Germline CDR1 reads MNHNS; CDR2 reads SASEGT. Trimming removed 2 bases at V and 10 bases at J, with 18 bases between. The CDR3 is made up of 15 amino acids. The CDR3 protein is CASSEPGHHESEQFF. In DNA, the CDR3 is TGTGCCAGCAGTGAACCGGGACATCATGAGAGCGAGCAGTTCTTC.

The chain employs TRBV5-8 and TRBJ2-2; D might be TRBD2 (5 bases). CDR3 size: 16 residues. CDR1 is SGHTS and CDR2 is YDEGEE in the germline V gene. V lost 2 bases to trimming and J lost 5 bases, with 16 bases between them. The CDR3 DNA reads TGTGCCAGCAGCTTTCTTGAGGGAAGGGAGACCGGGGAGCTGTTTTTT. It translates to CASSFLEGRETGELFF.

The rearrangement joins TRBV23-1 to TRBJ1-4; no reliable D call. TRBV23-1 is an open reading frame whose function is uncertain. Trimming cost V 2 bases and J 6 bases, with 4 bases left between them. The CDR3 runs 12 residues. The CDR3, as DNA: TGCGCCAGCAGTCAACGGTATGAAAAACTGTTTTTT. It translates to CASSQRYEKLFF.

The chain uses TRBV5-1 and TRBJ1-2; D call uncertain. Germline V gene sequence: CDR1 SGHRS, CDR2 YFSETQ. The CDR3 extends over 15 amino acids. Trimming took off 0 bases at V and 0 bases at J, with 9 bases between the two ends. The CDR3 here is CASSLVGSANYGYTF. DNA for the CDR3: TGCGCCAGCAGCTTGGTGGGCTCAGCTAACTATGGCTACACCTTC. Full variable domain (rest looked up from reference TRBV5-1 and TRBJ1-2): KAGVTQTPRYLIKTRGQQVTLSCSPISGHRSVSWYQQTPGQGLQFLFEYFSETQRNKGNFPGRFSGRQFSNSRSEMNVSTLELGDSALYLCASSLVGSANYGYTFGSGTRLTVV.

The chain couples TRBV3-1 (or the pseudogene TRBV3-2) to TRBJ1-1; D is possibly TRBD1 (6 bases). The CDR3 has 15 residues. The germline CDR1 and CDR2 sequences are LGHDT and YNNKEL (reference sequence). Trimming left V 2 bases short and J 5 bases short, with 15 bases between. The CDR3 reads CASSQNRDRRTEAFF. For the CDR3, the DNA is TGTGCCAGCAGCCAAAACAGGGATCGAAGGACTGAAGCTTTCTTT.

This sequence joins TRBV27 and TRBJ1-2; the D gene is possibly TRBD1 (5 bases). CDR1 and CDR2 from the germline V gene are MNHEY and SMNVEV (reference sequence). V was clipped by 3 bases and J by 10 bases, with 18 bases between them. This CDR3 contains 14 residues. In DNA, the CDR3 is TGTGCCAGCAGTTTTGCGGGCCGGGGGGTAGACTACACCTTC. Protein: CASSFAGRGVDYTF.

The V call is TRBV28, the J call TRBJ1-4, with a weak D call TRBD1 (6 bases). The CDR3 extends over 14 amino acids. The ends were cut back, 3 bases at V and 5 bases at J, with 10 bases in the middle. Germline lookup yields CDR1 MDHEN and CDR2 SYDVKM. The CDR3 region is CASSFWGQNEKLFF. CDR3 DNA sequence: TGTGCCAGCAGTTTCTGGGGGCAGAATGAAAAACTGTTTTTT.

The genes are TRBV27 and TRBJ1-5; possible D gene TRBD1, 5 bases. Trimming pared 0 bases from V and 6 bases from J, leaving 15 bases between. The CDR3 loop spans 16 amino acids. Germline V gives CDR1 MNHEY, CDR2 SMNVEV (reference sequence). CDR3 loop: CASSLSAGGEGQPQHF. The DNA of the CDR3 is TGTGCCAGCAGTTTATCGGCGGGAGGGGAGGGTCAGCCCCAGCATTTT.

V usage is TRBV7-6 and J usage is TRBJ2-1; 11 bases align to TRBD1. The CDR3 loop spans 15 amino acids. Per the germline V gene, CDR1 is SGHVS and CDR2 is FNYEAQ. The junction had 4 bases not matched to a gene; V was cut back by 1 base and J by 8 bases. The CDR3 loop is CASSLGGQGVHEQFF. As DNA, the CDR3 is TGTGCCAGCAGCTTAGGGGGACAGGGGGTCCATGAGCAGTTCTTC.

V is TRBV7-2 and J is TRBJ1-3; D might be TRBD1 (5 bases). This CDR3 contains 16 residues. Trimming took 1 base from V and 2 from J, leaving 12 bases between them. Germline CDR1 and CDR2: SGHTA and FQGNSA. The CDR3 nucleotides are TGTGCCAGCAGCTTAGTCTGGCAGGGAACTGGAAACACCATATATTTT. Its translation is CASSLVWQGTGNTIYF.

The J gene is TRBJ2-7, the V gene TRBV4-3, with 8 nucleotides matching TRBD1. The V and J ends lost 4 bases and 4 bases, in that order; junction bases with no gene match: 6. The length of the CDR3 is 14 residues. The germline CDR1 and CDR2 sequences are LGHNA and YSLEER. CDR3 amino acids: CASSPGQGKYEQYF. The CDR3 nucleotides read TGCGCCAGCAGCCCTGGACAGGGCAAGTACGAGCAGTACTTC.

Only one count was recorded for this clone. The chain links TRBV7-9 to TRBJ1-4; perhaps TRBD1 as D (5 bases). CDR3 length: 13 residues. Germline V gene lookup returns CDR1 SEHNR and CDR2 FQNEAQ (reference sequence). Trimming removed 6 bases at V and 4 bases at J, with 9 bases between. This CDR3 reads CASRPGLNEKLFF. CDR3 in DNA: TGTGCCAGCAGGCCGGGACTTAATGAAAAACTGTTTTTT.

The V and J genes are TRBV11-2 and TRBJ1-3; maybe TRBD1 (5 bases). The CDR3 has 15 amino acids. Germline CDR1 and CDR2: SGHAT and FQNNGV. The V and J ends lost 5 bases and 0 bases respectively, with 11 bases between them. The CDR3 is CASSAGHLSGNTIYF. The CDR3 bases are TGTGCCAGCAGCGCAGGACATCTCTCTGGAAACACCATATATTTT.

V gene TRBV6-5 combines with J gene TRBJ2-1; D is undetermined. This CDR3 region has 13 residues. Trimming shortened V by 4 bases and J by 5 bases, and 9 bases separated the two germline ends. Germline CDR1 reads MNHEY; CDR2 reads SVGAGI. CDR3 in DNA: TGTGCCAGCAGTTTCGCGAGGCACAATGAGCAGTTCTTC. Protein: CASSFARHNEQFF.

The rearrangement joins TRBV5-6 to TRBJ2-5; a possible D gene is TRBD2 (5 bases). The CDR3 consists of 16 residues. CDR1 and CDR2 from the germline V gene are SGHDT and YYEEEE. V was cut by 1 base and J by 5 bases, with 18 bases left in between. In nucleotides, the CDR3 is TGTGCCAGCAGCTTGCAAGGACTGTGGGAAAGGGAGACCCAGTACTTC. It yields the protein CASSLQGLWERETQYF.

This chain links TRBV27 with TRBJ2-1; D remains unclear. Germline V gene data show CDR1 as MNHEY and CDR2 as SMNVEV (reference sequence). V lost 5 bases to trimming and J lost 5 bases, with 22 bases between them. The CDR3 is 17 amino acids. The CDR3 DNA follows: TGTGCCAGCAGTCTACCAGACTTCAACCAAAATCACAATGAGCAGTTCTTC. It translates to CASSLPDFNQNHNEQFF.

The chain links TRBV19 to TRBJ1-5, with D perhaps matching TRBD1 (6 bases). The CDR3 has 17 residues. The germline gives CDR1 LNHDA, CDR2 SQIVND (reference sequence). V was shortened by 1 base and J by 4 bases, with 17 bases between the two germline ends. In nucleotides, the CDR3 is TGTGCCAGTAGTATAGTTCGGGGGGCCGAAGGTAATCAGCCCCAGCATTTT. Amino acid sequence: CASSIVRGAEGNQPQHF.

The J gene is TRBJ2-6, the V gene TRBV6-1; possible D gene TRBD2, 6 bases. Trimming took off 3 bases at V and 0 bases at J, with 6 bases between the two ends. CDR3 length equals 15 residues. In germline, CDR1 is MNHNS, CDR2 SASEGT. CDR3 DNA sequence: TGTGCCAGCAGTGACGGGAGCTCTGGGGCCAACGTCCTGACTTTC. Encoded protein: CASSDGSSGANVLTF.